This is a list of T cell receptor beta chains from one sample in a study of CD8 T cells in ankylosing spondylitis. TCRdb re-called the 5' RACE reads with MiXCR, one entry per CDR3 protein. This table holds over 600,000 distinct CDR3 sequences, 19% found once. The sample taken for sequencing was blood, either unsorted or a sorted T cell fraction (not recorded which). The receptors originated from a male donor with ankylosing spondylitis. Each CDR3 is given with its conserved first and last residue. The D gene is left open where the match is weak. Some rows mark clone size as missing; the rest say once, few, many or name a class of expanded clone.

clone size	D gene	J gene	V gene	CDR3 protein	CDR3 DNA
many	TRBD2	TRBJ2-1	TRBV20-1	CSARGNGRALNEQFF	TGCAGTGCTAGAGGGAACGGGAGGGCCCTTAATGAGCAGTTCTTC
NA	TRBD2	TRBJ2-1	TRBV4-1	CASSQDPGGAGEYNEQFF	TGCGCCAGCAGCCAAGATCCGGGGGGTGCGGGAGAGTACAATGAGCAGTTCTTC
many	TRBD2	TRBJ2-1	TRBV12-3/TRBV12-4	CASSPSGNDYNEQFF	TGTGCCAGCAGTCCTAGCGGGAACGACTACAATGAGCAGTTCTTC
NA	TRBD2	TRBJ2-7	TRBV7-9	CASSWGLDLTYEQYF	TGTGCCAGCAGCTGGGGACTAGATCTAACCTACGAGCAGTACTTC
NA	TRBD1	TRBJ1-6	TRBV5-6	CASSLKTGTALSPLHF	TGTGCCAGCAGCTTGAAGACAGGGACGGCTTTATCACCCCTCCACTTT
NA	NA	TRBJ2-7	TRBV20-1	CSARDWQTYYEQYF	TGCAGTGCTAGAGATTGGCAGACTTACTACGAGCAGTACTTC
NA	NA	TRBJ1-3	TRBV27	CASSLSQGGNTIYF	TGTGCCAGCAGTTTAAGTCAAGGTGGAAACACCATATATTTT
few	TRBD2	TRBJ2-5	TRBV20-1	CSAGGTSSTPETQYF	TGCAGTGCTGGGGGGACTAGCTCAACCCCGGAGACCCAGTACTTC
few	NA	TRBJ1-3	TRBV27	CATSEGPGNTIYF	TGTGCCACCTCTGAAGGGCCTGGAAACACCATATATTTT
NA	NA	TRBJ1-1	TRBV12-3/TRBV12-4	CASGRQTNTEAFF	TGTGCCAGCGGTCGACAGACGAACACTGAAGCTTTCTTT
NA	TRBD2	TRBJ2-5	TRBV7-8	CASSPAGAEETQYF	TGTGCCAGCAGCCCAGCGGGAGCTGAAGAGACCCAGTACTTC
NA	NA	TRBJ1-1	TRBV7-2	CASSSYRVLNTEAFF	TGTGCCAGCAGCTCGTATAGGGTACTGAACACTGAAGCTTTCTTT
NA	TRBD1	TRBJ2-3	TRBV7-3	CASSPGTGVTETQYF	TGTGCCAGCAGCCCCGGGACAGGGGTGACAGAAACGCAGTATTTT
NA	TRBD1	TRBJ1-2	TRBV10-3	CAISYRDRDSYGYTF	TGTGCCATCAGTTACCGGGACAGGGATTCCTATGGCTACACCTTC
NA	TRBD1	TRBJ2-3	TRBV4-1	CASSQAGTGGSTDTQYF	TGCGCCAGCAGCCAAGCCGGGACAGGGGGTTCCACAGATACGCAGTATTTT
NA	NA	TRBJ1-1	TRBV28	CASSPRVTEAFF	TGTGCCAGCAGTCCAAGGGTAACTGAAGCTTTCTTT
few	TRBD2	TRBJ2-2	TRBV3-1	CASSRSGGTGELFF	TGTGCCAGCAGCCGAAGCGGGGGAACCGGGGAGCTGTTTTTT
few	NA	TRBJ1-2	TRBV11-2	CASSLGFLETNYGYTF	TGTGCCAGCAGCTTAGGGTTTCTGGAGACAAACTATGGCTACACCTTC
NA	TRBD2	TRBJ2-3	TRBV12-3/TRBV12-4	CASSLTSGERYF	TGTGCCAGCAGTCTCACTAGCGGGGAAAGGTATTTT
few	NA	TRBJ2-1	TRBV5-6	CASSLAAEQFF	TGTGCCAGCAGCTTGGCGGCAGAGCAGTTCTTC
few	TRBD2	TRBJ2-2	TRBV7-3	CASSLKAGGNTGELFF	TGTGCCAGCAGCTTAAAAGCGGGAGGGAACACCGGGGAGCTGTTTTTT
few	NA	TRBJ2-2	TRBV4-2	CASSQKRRNTGELFF	TGTGCCAGCAGCCAAAAGCGACGGAACACCGGGGAGCTGTTTTTT
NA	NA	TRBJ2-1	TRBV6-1	CASRPGRISYNEQFF	TGTGCCAGCAGACCCGGACGAATCTCCTACAATGAGCAGTTCTTC
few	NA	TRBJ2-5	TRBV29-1	CSVVILGTQYF	TGCAGCGTTGTGATCCTTGGGACCCAGTACTTC
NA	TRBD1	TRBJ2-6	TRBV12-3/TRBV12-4	CTSSWTGGGSGANVLTF	TGTACCAGCAGTTGGACAGGGGGAGGTTCTGGGGCCAACGTCCTGACTTTC